Below are 6 T cell receptor beta chains sequenced from a single sample in a study of OX40 agonist ivuxolimab in advanced cancers. Library generation was performed with the immunoSEQ multiplex PCR assay. TCRdb mirrors the immuneACCESS table, restricted to in-frame sequences. Some clones are absent from its copies; in checked studies, under half trace to an unresolved V gene, and the reason for the others is unknown. Recorded for this sample are about 59,000 clones; 80% to 85% of them occurred a single time. Roughly 30% of the sample goes to the ten largest clones. The sequencing here drew on CD4+ or CD8+ T cells sorted from blood, taken in a trial of the OX40 agonist ivuxolimab. The origin of the receptors is an adult with an advanced solid tumor such as melanoma, head and neck, liver or kidney cancer.

The chain joins TRBV9 to TRBJ1-5; 8 nucleotides align to TRBD1. This CDR3 is 16 amino acids long. Germline V gene sequence: CDR1 SGDLS, CDR2 YYNGEE. Germline trimming cut 6 bases from V and 3 bases from J; bases unmatched to any gene: 11. CDR3 sequence: CASTKTGDTSNQPQHF. CDR3 in DNA: TGTGCCAGCACTAAGACAGGGGATACTTCCAATCAGCCCCAGCATTTT.

This clone has more than one count but fewer than ten. This chain connects TRBV11-3 to TRBJ2-1; possibly TRBD2 for D (5 bases). The CDR3 totals 15 residues. V shed 5 bases and J shed 2 bases, with 13 bases lying between them. CDR1 and CDR2 from the germline V gene are SGHNT and YENEEA. CDR3 residues: CASSQTAGPYNEQFF. The DNA for the CDR3 is TGTGCCAGCAGCCAAACGGCGGGCCCCTACAATGAGCAGTTCTTC.

This clone was counted between two and nine times. The junction does not match germline at one end; this may be a read error. The V and J genes are TRBV7-2 and TRBJ2-7; TRBD2 agrees at 8 bases. The CDR3 has 16 residues. Germline CDR1 is SGHTA and CDR2 is FQGNSA. Here the CDR3 reads CASSVAAPGGLYEQYF. CDR3 in DNA: TGTGCCAGCAGCGTAGCCGCACCGGGGGGGCTTTACGAGCAGTACTTC.

This clone was counted only a few times. The V gene is TRBV28, the J gene TRBJ1-6, with 7 bases fitting TRBD1. Germline V CDR1 and CDR2: MDHEN, SYDVKM. CDR3 size: 14 residues. V was clipped by 5 bases and J by 8 bases; unmatched bases: 6. The CDR3 sequence is CASSPPGQHSPLHF. CDR3 in DNA: TGTGCCAGCAGTCCCCCGGGACAGCATTCACCCCTCCACTTT.

The chain employs TRBV28 and TRBJ1-5; D remains unclear. V was cut by 5 bases and J by 4 bases, with 6 bases left in between. Germline V gene lookup returns CDR1 MDHEN and CDR2 SYDVKM. The CDR3 runs to 12 residues. The CDR3 sequence is CASSTLNQPQHF. As DNA, the CDR3 is TGTGCCAGCAGTACCCTTAATCAGCCCCAGCATTTT.

The chain couples TRBV5-4 to TRBJ1-2; D possibly corresponds to TRBD1 (6 bases). Germline CDR1 and CDR2: SGHNT and YYREEE (reference sequence). V was cut by 0 bases and J by 8 bases, with 14 bases left in between. The CDR3 has 14 residues. CDR3 sequence reads: CASSLVGGGWGYTF. The DNA of the CDR3 is TGTGCCAGCAGCTTGGTAGGGGGAGGATGGGGCTACACCTTC.